These 4 T cell receptor beta chains share one sample of origin, sequenced in a study of siplizumab effects on memory and regulatory T cells. Method: immunoSEQ multiplex PCR; TCRdb's copy keeps in-frame clones and lacks some. The table includes some 120,000 clones, around 93% detected once. The sequencing input was non-Treg CD4+ T cells sorted from blood. The receptors come from a human donor in good health.

The genes are TRBV2 and TRBJ1-2; D not resolved. V shed 3 bases and J shed 4 bases, with 12 bases lying between them. This CDR3 comprises 14 residues. Germline lookup yields CDR1 SNHLY and CDR2 FYNNEI. The CDR3 region has the DNA TGTGCCAGCAGTGAGTCGGGGATCTCCTATGGCTACACCTTC. Its translation is CASSESGISYGYTF.

This chain joins TRBV7-2 and TRBJ2-7; the D is unclear. The CDR3 has 13 residues. Looked up from germline, CDR1 is SGHTA and CDR2 is FQGNSA. V was clipped by 0 bases and J by 3 bases, with 6 bases between them. Here the CDR3 reads CASSLAFNYEQYF. CDR3 in DNA: TGTGCCAGCAGCTTAGCATTTAACTACGAGCAGTACTTC.

This CDR3 reads CASSLEAGNSYEQYF. The CDR3 nucleotides are TGTGCCAGCAGCCTTGAGGCGGGGAACTCCTACGAGCAGTACTTC. The chain joins TRBV5-4 to TRBJ2-7, with D possibly matching TRBD2 (6 bases). Per the germline V gene, CDR1 is SGHNT and CDR2 is YYREEE (reference sequence). The CDR3 totals 15 residues. V lost 4 bases and J 0 bases, leaving 14 bases between the germline ends.

This clone showed up just a few times. The chain recombines TRBV7-7 with TRBJ2-1, with a weak D call TRBD2 (5 bases). Germline V gives CDR1 SSHAT, CDR2 FNYEAQ (reference sequence). The CDR3 runs to 13 residues. V was trimmed by 3 bases and J by 8 bases, leaving 11 bases between them. Here the CDR3 reads CASSFAYGDEQFF. The CDR3 DNA is TGTGCCAGCAGCTTCGCCTACGGGGATGAGCAGTTCTTC.